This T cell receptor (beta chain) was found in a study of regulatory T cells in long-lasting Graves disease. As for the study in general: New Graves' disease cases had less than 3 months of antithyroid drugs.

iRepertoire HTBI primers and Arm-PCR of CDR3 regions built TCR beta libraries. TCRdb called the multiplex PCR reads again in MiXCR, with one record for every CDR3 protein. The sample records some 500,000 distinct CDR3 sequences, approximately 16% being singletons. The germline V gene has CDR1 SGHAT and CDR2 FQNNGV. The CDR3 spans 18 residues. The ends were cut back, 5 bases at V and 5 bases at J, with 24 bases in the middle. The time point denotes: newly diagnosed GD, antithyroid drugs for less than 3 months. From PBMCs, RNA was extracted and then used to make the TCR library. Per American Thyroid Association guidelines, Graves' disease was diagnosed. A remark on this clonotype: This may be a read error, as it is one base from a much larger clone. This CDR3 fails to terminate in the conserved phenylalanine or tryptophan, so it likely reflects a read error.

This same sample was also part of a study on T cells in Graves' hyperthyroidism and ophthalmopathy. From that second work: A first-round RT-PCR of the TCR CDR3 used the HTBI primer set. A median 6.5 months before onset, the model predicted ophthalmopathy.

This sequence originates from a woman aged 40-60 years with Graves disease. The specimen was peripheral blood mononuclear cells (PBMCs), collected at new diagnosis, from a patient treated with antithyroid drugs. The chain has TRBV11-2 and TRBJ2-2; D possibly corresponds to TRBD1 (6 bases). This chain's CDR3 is CASSRSQGFRQGTGELFY. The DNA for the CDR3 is TGTGCCAGCAGCCGTTCACAGGGTTTCCGGCAGGGTACCGGGGAGCTGTTTTAT.